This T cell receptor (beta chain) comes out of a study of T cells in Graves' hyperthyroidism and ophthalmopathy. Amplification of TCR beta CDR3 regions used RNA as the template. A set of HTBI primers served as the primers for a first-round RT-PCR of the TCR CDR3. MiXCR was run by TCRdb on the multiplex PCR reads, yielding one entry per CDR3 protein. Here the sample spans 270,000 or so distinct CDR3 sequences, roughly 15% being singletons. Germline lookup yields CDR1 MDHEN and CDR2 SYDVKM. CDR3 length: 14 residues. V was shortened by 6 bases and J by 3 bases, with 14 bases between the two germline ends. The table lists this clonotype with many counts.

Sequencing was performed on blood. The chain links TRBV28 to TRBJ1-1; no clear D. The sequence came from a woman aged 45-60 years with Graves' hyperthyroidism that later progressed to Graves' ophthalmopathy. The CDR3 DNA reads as TGTGCCAGCAGAGAGTCCAAGAGAGACACTGAAGCTTTCTTT. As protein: CASRESKRDTEAFF.